The 30 T cell receptor beta chains below all came from one sample that was sequenced in a study of blood T cell repertoires in COVID-19. This table comes from immunoSEQ multiplex PCR, and its TCRdb copy is limited to in-frame clones, with some not included. The repertoire includes over 350,000 clones, more than 80% of them detected once, and over 1.3% sits in the top ten. Sequenced: peripheral blood. The receptor set was obtained from a woman younger than 45 with active or convalescent COVID-19.

The rearrangement uses TRBV10-3 and TRBJ1-1; 10 bases map to TRBD1. V trimming: 10 bases; J trimming: 1 base; junction bases outside the gene matches: 6. The CDR3 loop spans 14 amino acids. Germline assignment: CDR1 ENHRY and CDR2 SYGVKD. The CDR3 loop reads CATTDRGKNTEAFF. The CDR3 DNA reads as TGTGCCACGACGGACAGGGGGAAGAACACTGAAGCTTTCTTT.

This clone was counted once. The chain is built from TRBV28 and TRBJ2-6; tentatively, D is TRBD2 (6 bases). Germline V CDR1 and CDR2: MDHEN, SYDVKM. V lost 3 bases, J lost 1 base, and 10 bases lay in between. The CDR3 spans 16 residues. CDR3 residues: CASSFAGGSGANVLTF. For the CDR3, the DNA is TGTGCCAGCAGTTTTGCCGGGGGATCTGGGGCCAACGTCCTGACTTTC.

The chain links TRBV7-8 to TRBJ2-1; no clear D gene. This CDR3 spans 14 amino acids. Per germline, CDR1 SGHVS and CDR2 FQNEAQ. Trimming pared 0 bases from V and 1 base from J, leaving 4 bases between. The DNA of the CDR3 is TGTGCCAGCAGCTTAGCCTATTCCTACAATGAGCAGTTCTTC. Protein sequence: CASSLAYSYNEQFF.

The chain has TRBV29-1 and TRBJ2-7; tentative D call: TRBD1 (5 bases). Germline CDR1 SQVTM, CDR2 ANQGSEA. V was cut by 5 bases and J by 5 bases, with 16 bases left in between. The CDR3 length is 13 residues. The CDR3 region is CSVHLGQGNEQYF. The DNA for the CDR3 is TGCAGCGTTCATCTCGGTCAGGGTAACGAGCAGTACTTC.

The chain is built from TRBV10-1 and TRBJ2-1, with D perhaps TRBD2 (5 bases). The CDR3 length is 15 residues. Germline V lookup: CDR1 WNHNN, CDR2 SYGVQD (reference sequence). V lost 3 bases, J lost 7 bases, and 16 bases lay in between. CDR3 loop: CASSDPQLRGNEQFF. The CDR3 DNA sequence: TGCGCCAGCAGTGACCCCCAACTCAGAGGGAATGAGCAGTTCTTC.

The chain joins TRBV2 to TRBJ2-7; TRBD1 matches 7 bases. The CDR3 runs 13 residues. The germline V gene has CDR1 SNHLY and CDR2 FYNNEI. V was clipped by 7 bases and J by 1 base; unmatched bases: 4. CDR3 sequence reads: CASKPGQSYEQYF. The CDR3 nucleotides are TGTGCCAGCAAGCCGGGACAGTCCTACGAGCAGTACTTC.

The rearrangement joins TRBV10-1 to TRBJ2-5; TRBD2 agrees at 12 bases. V lost 2 bases to trimming and J lost 1 base; unmatched junction nucleotides: 2. Germline loops: CDR1 WNHNN, CDR2 SYGVQD (reference sequence). CDR3 length equals 16 residues. In nucleotides, the CDR3 is TGCGCCAGCAGTGAGGGACTAGCGGGGCTCCAAGAGACCCAGTACTTC. It encodes CASSEGLAGLQETQYF.

V usage is TRBV9 and J usage is TRBJ2-1; TRBD2 matches 8 bases. The CDR3 has 15 amino acids. The germline V gene encodes CDR1 SGDLS and CDR2 YYNGEE. J was trimmed by 0 bases and V by 5 bases; bases with no gene match: 4. The CDR3 DNA reads TGTGCCAGCAGTGGTAGCGGGAACTCCTACAATGAGCAGTTCTTC. The encoded protein is CASSGSGNSYNEQFF.

V usage is TRBV12-3 or TRBV12-4 and J usage is TRBJ2-5; weak D call: TRBD2 (5 bases). Trimming shortened V by 4 bases and J by 4 bases, and 10 bases separated the two germline ends. The CDR3 loop spans 13 amino acids. The CDR3 loop is CASSWEYRETQYF. CDR3 DNA sequence: TGTGCCAGCAGTTGGGAGTACCGAGAGACCCAGTACTTC.

The chain carries TRBV6-2 or TRBV6-3 and TRBJ2-7; 7 bases fit TRBD2. The germline V gene encodes CDR1 MNHEY and CDR2 SVGEGT. After removal of 2 bases from V and 1 base from J, the junction contained 5 bases not matched to a gene. The CDR3 covers 15 residues. The CDR3 sequence is CASSYEASGSYEQYF. The CDR3 coding sequence is TGTGCCAGCAGTTACGAGGCTAGCGGTTCCTACGAGCAGTACTTC.

This rearrangement joins TRBV5-1 to TRBJ2-3; no clear D. V gave up 0 bases and J gave up 6 bases, with 8 bases separating them. The germline V gene encodes CDR1 SGHRS and CDR2 YFSETQ. CDR3 size: 13 residues. The CDR3 region has the DNA TGCGCCAGCAGCTTGGACCCCGGGGATACGCAGTATTTT. It translates to CASSLDPGDTQYF. Variable domain in full (rest from reference TRBV5-1 and TRBJ2-3): KAGVTQTPRYLIKTRGQQVTLSCSPISGHRSVSWYQQTPGQGLQFLFEYFSETQRNKGNFPGRFSGRQFSNSRSEMNVSTLELGDSALYLCASSLDPGDTQYFGPGTRLTVL.

The chain has TRBV18 and TRBJ1-3; TRBD1 aligns across 7 bases. This CDR3 has 14 residues. Per germline, CDR1 KGHSH and CDR2 LQKENI. J was trimmed by 2 bases and V by 3 bases; bases with no gene match: 1. CDR3 sequence reads: CASSPTGTGNTIYF. DNA for the CDR3: TGTGCCAGCTCACCGACAGGGACTGGAAACACCATATATTTT. The variable domain in full, completed from reference TRBV18 and TRBJ1-3, reads NAGVMQNPRHLVRRRGQEARLRCSPMKGHSHVYWYRQLPEEGLKFMVYLQKENIIDESGMPKERFSAEFPKEGPSILRIQQVVRGDSAAYFCASSPTGTGNTIYFGEGSWLTVV.

This clone appeared a few times. V is TRBV19 and J is TRBJ1-2; 11 nucleotides line up with TRBD1. CDR1 is LNHDA, CDR2 SQIVND, per germline (reference sequence). With 5 bases clipped from V and 0 bases from J, the junction kept 5 bases outside the gene matches. The CDR3 is made up of 16 amino acids. This CDR3 reads CASSFGTGGSNYGYTF. The CDR3, as DNA: TGTGCCAGTAGTTTTGGGACAGGGGGGTCTAACTATGGCTACACCTTC.

This chain connects TRBV19 to TRBJ1-4, with D tentatively TRBD1 (5 bases). Trimming left V 3 bases short and J 3 bases short, with 8 bases between. The CDR3 spans 14 residues. Germline assignment: CDR1 LNHDA and CDR2 SQIVND (reference sequence). The CDR3 sequence is CASSMKGSNEKLFF. CDR3 DNA: TGTGCCAGTAGTATGAAGGGGTCTAATGAAAAACTGTTTTTT.

The chain uses TRBV27 and TRBJ1-2; no clear D. The length of the CDR3 is 13 residues. Per the germline V gene, CDR1 is MNHEY and CDR2 is SMNVEV (reference sequence). V was cut by 0 bases and J by 4 bases, with 6 bases left in between. CDR3 nucleotides: TGTGCCAGCAGTTTATCGATGAGCTATGGCTACACCTTC. This translates into CASSLSMSYGYTF.

J is TRBJ2-2 and V is TRBV5-1; TRBD1 matches 8 bases. Per the germline V gene, CDR1 is SGHRS and CDR2 is YFSETQ. The CDR3 consists of 15 residues. V shed 7 bases, J shed 5 bases, and the junction held 10 bases outside the gene matches. The CDR3 sequence: CASGRQGAGTGELFF. The CDR3 DNA follows: TGCGCCAGCGGACGCCAGGGGGCTGGTACCGGGGAGCTGTTTTTT.

The CDR3 coding sequence is TGTGCCAGCACTCGCCGACTAGCGGGGGGGCTGGAGACCCAGTACTTC. Amino acid sequence: CASTRRLAGGLETQYF. The rearrangement links TRBV2 to TRBJ2-5, with TRBD2 identical over 14 bases. The J segment lost 5 bases and the V segment lost 7 bases, leaving 9 bases of the junction unmatched. Germline V CDR1 and CDR2: SNHLY, FYNNEI. The CDR3 contains 16 residues. Drawing the rest from reference TRBV2 and TRBJ2-5, the complete variable domain is EPEVTQTPSHQVTQMGQEVILRCVPISNHLYFYWYRQILGQKVEFLVSFYNNEISEKSEIFDDQFSVERPDGSNFTLKIRSTKLEDSAMYFCASTRRLAGGLETQYFGPGTRLLVL.

The rearrangement uses TRBV28 and TRBJ2-2; 8 nucleotides align to TRBD1. CDR1 and CDR2 from the germline V gene are MDHEN and SYDVKM. The V and J ends lost 1 base and 0 bases, in that order; junction bases with no gene match: 1. This CDR3 has 16 residues. The CDR3 DNA reads TGTGCCAGCAGTTTATCAGGGGGCGCGAACACCGGGGAGCTGTTTTTT. Translated: CASSLSGGANTGELFF.

The rearrangement joins TRBV18 to TRBJ2-7; weak D call: TRBD1 (6 bases). Germline CDR1 and CDR2: KGHSH and LQKENI. The CDR3 runs 13 residues. Trimming removed 3 bases at V and 5 bases at J, with 11 bases between. CDR3 loop: CASSPPGGHEQYF. DNA for the CDR3: TGTGCCAGCTCACCCCCTGGGGGCCACGAGCAGTACTTC.

This clone has a handful of counts. This chain's CDR3 is CASSPDRTYEQYF. Here the CDR3 DNA reads TGTGCCAGCAGTCCGGACAGGACCTACGAGCAGTACTTC. The genes are TRBV27 and TRBJ2-7, with TRBD1 identical over 7 bases. This CDR3 is built from 13 residues. Germline V gives CDR1 MNHEY, CDR2 SMNVEV (reference sequence). V dropped 5 bases and J dropped 2; count of bases not matched to a gene: 3.

The genes are TRBV4-1 and TRBJ1-1; unclear D gene. The germline gives CDR1 MGHRA, CDR2 YSYEKL. The CDR3 consists of 14 residues. V was shortened by 0 bases and J by 0 bases, with 5 bases between the two germline ends. The DNA of the CDR3 is TGCGCCAGCAGCCAAGATTTCGTGAACACTGAAGCTTTCTTT. Encoded protein: CASSQDFVNTEAFF.

The genes are TRBV14 and TRBJ2-1; D not resolved. CDR3 size: 15 residues. From germline, CDR1 is SGHDN and CDR2 FVKESK. V was cut by 0 bases and J by 4 bases, with 10 bases left in between. The CDR3 sequence: CASSQDWSQYNEQFF. CDR3 coding DNA: TGTGCCAGCAGCCAAGATTGGTCACAATACAATGAGCAGTTCTTC.

V gene TRBV3-1 (or the pseudogene TRBV3-2) combines with J gene TRBJ2-5, with D possibly TRBD2 on 6 matching bases. Trimming left V 0 bases short and J 0 bases short, with 8 bases between. CDR1 and CDR2 from the germline V gene are LGHDT and YNNKEL (reference sequence). The CDR3 totals 15 residues. CDR3 protein: CASSQDGGDQETQYF. In DNA, the CDR3 is TGTGCCAGCAGCCAAGATGGCGGGGACCAAGAGACCCAGTACTTC.

The rearrangement joins TRBV2 to TRBJ2-3, with 13 bases aligning to TRBD2. The CDR3 has 18 residues. Germline lookup yields CDR1 SNHLY and CDR2 FYNNEI. J was trimmed by 2 bases and V by 3 bases; bases with no gene match: 8. The CDR3 here is CASSDGTSGISNTDTQYF. CDR3 nucleotide sequence: TGTGCCAGCAGTGACGGGACTAGCGGGATCTCTAACACAGATACGCAGTATTTT.

The V call is TRBV13, the J call TRBJ2-7; the D gene is possibly TRBD1 (6 bases). CDR1 and CDR2 from the germline V gene are PRHDT and FYEKMQ (reference sequence). The CDR3 is 14 residues long. V dropped 6 bases and J dropped 0 bases, with 12 bases sitting between them. The CDR3 here is CASRKGVSSYEQYF. The CDR3 coding sequence is TGTGCCAGCAGAAAGGGGGTCAGCTCCTACGAGCAGTACTTC.

In this sample, this clone turned up once. The chain employs TRBV6-6 and TRBJ1-5; 9 bases are shared with TRBD1. Germline V gene sequence: CDR1 MNHNY, CDR2 SVGAGI (reference sequence). The CDR3 sequence is 15 residues long. The J segment lost 7 bases and the V segment lost 4 bases, leaving 8 bases of the junction unmatched. CDR3 nucleotide sequence: TGTGCCAGCAGTTCGGGACAGGGCTTAGGGCAGCCCCAGCATTTT. Translated: CASSSGQGLGQPQHF.

The chain employs TRBV12-2 and TRBJ2-7; the tabulated D call, TRBD1, remains unverified against the DNA. TRBV12-2 is an annotated pseudogene. The CDR3 is made up of 14 amino acids. The CDR3 bases are TGTGCAAGTCGCTCCCTCAACGGACAGCTCGAGCAGTACTTC. It specifies CASRSLNGQLEQYF.

The chain combines TRBV20-1 with TRBJ2-1; a weak D match, TRBD1 (6 bases). Germline V gives CDR1 DFQATT, CDR2 SNEGSKA (reference sequence). The CDR3 contains 11 residues. V was trimmed by 6 bases and J by 15 bases, leaving 18 bases between them. CDR3 nucleotides: TGCAGTGCCACCTCTAGGACAGATCGGTTCTTC. Its translation: CSATSRTDRFF.

The rearrangement uses TRBV6-1 and TRBJ2-1; 11 positions match TRBD2. This CDR3 has 18 amino acids. J lost 7 bases, V lost 1 base, and 12 bases had no gene match. Germline assignment: CDR1 MNHNS and CDR2 SASEGT. The CDR3: CASSEVFLAGGGGNEQFF. CDR3 in DNA: TGTGCCAGCAGTGAAGTATTTTTAGCGGGAGGGGGTGGAAATGAGCAGTTCTTC.

Only one count was recorded for this clone. The chain links TRBV5-1 to TRBJ1-1; possibly TRBD1 for D (5 bases). Germline V CDR1 and CDR2: SGHRS, YFSETQ. The CDR3 has 16 amino acids. The V end lost 3 bases, the J end lost 0 bases, and 15 bases lay between the germline ends. The CDR3 region is CASSWGRQRMNTEAFF. CDR3 DNA sequence: TGCGCCAGCAGCTGGGGTAGACAGAGGATGAACACTGAAGCTTTCTTT.